Presented here are 10 T cell receptor beta chains from one specimen sequenced in a study of graft-versus-host responses after intestinal transplantation. What these receptors recognize is not known. The repertoire was sequenced with immunoSEQ multiplex PCR; TCRdb's copy has only in-frame clones and lacks some. Counted here are approximately 71,000 clones, around 92% occurring once; the ten biggest clones make up just under 2.5%. This sample comprised unstimulated CD8+ T cells sorted from spleen or lymph node cells, obtained before intestinal transplant. Receptors originate from a human donor who received an intestinal transplant.

This chain links TRBV6-1 with TRBJ2-7; tentative D call: TRBD1 (6 bases). There are 15 residues in the CDR3. Germline V gene sequence: CDR1 MNHNS, CDR2 SASEGT. With 2 bases removed from V and 0 bases from J, the gap between germline ends came to 11 bases. The CDR3 reads CASSESWGPSYEQYF. The CDR3 DNA sequence: TGTGCCAGCAGTGAAAGTTGGGGGCCCTCCTACGAGCAGTACTTC.

The chain couples TRBV19 to TRBJ1-5, with D perhaps matching TRBD1 (5 bases). The length of the CDR3 is 16 residues. Per germline, CDR1 LNHDA and CDR2 SQIVND (reference sequence). V lost 4 bases to trimming and J lost 5 bases, with 18 bases between them. The CDR3 here is CASSKTEQDMDQPQHF. CDR3 nucleotides: TGTGCCAGTAGTAAGACAGAGCAGGATATGGATCAGCCCCAGCATTTT.

The rearrangement joins TRBV28 to TRBJ2-7; a weak D match, TRBD2 (6 bases). Trimming took off 6 bases at V and 4 bases at J, with 7 bases between the two ends. The CDR3 has 11 residues. Germline assignment: CDR1 MDHEN and CDR2 SYDVKM. CDR3 in amino acids: CASSAGYEQYF. The CDR3 nucleotides are TGTGCCAGCAGCGCGGGGTACGAGCAGTACTTC.

The rearrangement uses TRBV27 and TRBJ2-1, with TRBD2 matching over 9 bases. The ends lost 2 bases at V and 8 bases at J; junction bases unmatched: 19. Germline V CDR1 and CDR2: MNHEY, SMNVEV (reference sequence). This CDR3 has 19 amino acids. CDR3 amino acids: CASSLMGDWGSGSSDEQFF. The CDR3 DNA sequence: TGTGCCAGCAGTTTAATGGGGGACTGGGGTAGCGGGAGCAGCGATGAGCAGTTCTTC.

The chain uses TRBV4-1 and TRBJ1-1; D perhaps matches TRBD1 (6 bases). Per the germline V gene, CDR1 is MGHRA and CDR2 is YSYEKL. V lost 1 base, J lost 2 bases, and 11 bases lay in between. The CDR3 runs to 15 residues. Here the CDR3 reads CASSQAKGVNTEAFF. The CDR3 DNA reads as TGCGCCAGCAGCCAAGCAAAGGGGGTAAACACTGAAGCTTTCTTT.

The rearrangement uses TRBV27 and TRBJ1-1; 10 positions agree with TRBD1. Germline CDR1 MNHEY, CDR2 SMNVEV (reference sequence). The V segment lost 6 bases and the J segment 4 bases; nucleotides outside the gene matches: 8. This CDR3 has 15 amino acids. The CDR3 coding sequence is TGTGCCAGCAGGTCCTTGACAGGGGGCCTCACTGAAGCTTTCTTT. This sequence encodes CASRSLTGGLTEAFF.

The rearrangement links TRBV12-5 to TRBJ2-5; 13 bases fit TRBD2. The J segment lost 1 base and the V segment lost 7 bases, leaving 15 bases of the junction unmatched. This CDR3 has 19 residues. Germline CDR1 is LGHNT and CDR2 is FRNRAP. The CDR3 region is CASALLAGGFNRVQETQYF. The CDR3 DNA reads as TGTGCTAGTGCCCTACTAGCGGGGGGGTTTAATAGGGTCCAAGAGACCCAGTACTTC.

The chain uses TRBV2 and TRBJ1-4, with 8 bases fitting TRBD1. Germline CDR1 and CDR2: SNHLY and FYNNEI. Trimming removed 3 bases from V and 8 bases from J; junction bases left unmatched: 8. The CDR3 length is 15 residues. CDR3 DNA: TGTGCCAGCAGTGACCTAACAGGGGGGACGGAAAAACTGTTTTTT. Translated, it gives CASSDLTGGTEKLFF. The whole variable domain, filled in from reference TRBV2 and TRBJ1-4, reads EPEVTQTPSHQVTQMGQEVILRCVPISNHLYFYWYRQILGQKVEFLVSFYNNEISEKSEIFDDQFSVERPDGSNFTLKIRSTKLEDSAMYFCASSDLTGGTEKLFFGSGTQLSVL.

This clone occurred once. Mismatch with germline at one junction end may stem from a read error. The chain has TRBV7-7 and TRBJ2-3; D call uncertain. Germline V lookup: CDR1 SSHAT, CDR2 FNYEAQ (reference sequence). The CDR3 loop spans 15 amino acids. The CDR3 loop is CASSLGQISTDTQYF. Written as DNA, the CDR3 is TGTGCTAGCAGCTTAGGGCAGATAAGCACAGATACGCAGTATTTT. The full variable domain, rest sourced from reference TRBV7-7 and TRBJ2-3, is GAGVSQSPRYKVTKRGQDVTLRCDPISSHATLYWYQQALGQGPEFLTYFNYEAQPDKSGLPSDRFSAERPEGSISTLTIQRTEQRDSAMYRCASSLGQISTDTQYFGPGTRLTVL.

V usage is TRBV9 and J usage is TRBJ2-2; a possible D gene is TRBD1 (6 bases). CDR3 length: 17 amino acids. Looked up from germline, CDR1 is SGDLS and CDR2 is YYNGEE. V was shortened by 0 bases and J by 2 bases, with 14 bases between the two germline ends. CDR3 sequence reads: CASSVAKTGVNTGELFF. In DNA form, the CDR3 reads TGTGCCAGCAGCGTAGCGAAGACAGGAGTCAACACCGGGGAGCTGTTTTTT.